This T cell receptor (beta chain) was sequenced during a study of T cell repertoires in cytomegalovirus infection (dated by TCRdb to the late 2010s). Broadly, across the study: Alongside well-studied HLA-B-restricted epitopes, the peptide stimulations were aimed at recently identified HLA-C-restricted CMV epitopes, whose presentation resists viral immunomodulation. The HLA type of each donor mattered for the analysis, because public TCR beta signatures pointed to carriage of CMV infection along with the matching HLA type. Findings and caveats that apply to the study as a whole: Carriers of CMV infection plus the relevant HLA type were discriminated by the cumulative frequency of public TCR beta family members in the study cohort and in an independent roughly 350-donor cohort. The ex vivo response was dominated by HLA-C-restricted CMV-specific TCR beta clonotypes, which also provided the single most frequent clonotype in two of eight donors.

This clonotype was picked up many times. Its cognate antigen has yet to be identified. No base quality values were provided; no much bigger clone lies one nucleotide off. At the junction V is shortened by 3 bases and J by 7 bases; bases outside the gene matches: 10. Per the germline V gene, SGHVS is the CDR1 and FQNEAQ is the CDR2. The CDR3 starts with the cysteine, ends with the phenylalanine, and has 15 residues. Only CDR3 DNA is held: 45 bases, read in frame from base 1. The treatment or condition label for this specimen denotes: in vitro stimulation with specific CMV peptide epitopes to enrich CMV-specific T cells. TCRdb shows the sequencer as Illumina HiSeq 1500. The public reads were quality trimmed at Q25 with fastp and then assembled into clones with MiXCR by TCRdb, keeping productive beta chains. Records with the same CDR3 protein are collapsed into one entry carrying the most frequent genes and DNA. The sample profile shows about 770,000 distinct CDR3 sequences; almost 30% of them were found once. The top ten hold 10% to 15% of the sample.

This sequence uses TRBV7-8 and TRBJ2-7; TRBD1 matches 9 bases in the middle. The sequence derives from a human donor in good health (CMV status not recorded). Some clones in this sample may be carry-over from other donors' samples. The material was cultured CD8+ T cells from PBMCs, obtained from culture after CMV antigen stimulation. In nucleotide form, the sequence is TGTGCCAGCAGCTTCCAGACAGGGGGTCCGCGGGAGCAGTACTTC. This encodes CASSFQTGGPREQYF.